This T cell receptor beta chain was sequenced in a study of blood T cell repertoires in COVID-19. The wider study: Acute and convalescent COVID-19 samples came from the United States, Italy and Spain. PBMCs, B-cell-depleted T cells, or T cells were the source of the cDNA or gDNA that made up the material.

For this clone: Different DNA sequences within this sample yield the same CDR3.

Per the study methods: Reference gene primer amplification gave estimated nucleated cell counts. Assay used: immunoSEQ multiplex PCR; TCRdb lists only in-frame clones, some missing. V and J calls and clone size are those listed in that table; D and trimming were worked out from the DNA. Of about 170,000 clones in the sample, around 92% were seen once. Seattle cases were enrolled at active infection and followed longitudinally. The CDR3 contains 15 residues. Trimming cost V 2 bases and J 0 bases; bases outside gene matches: 0. Germline loops: CDR1 LNHDA, CDR2 SQIVND (reference sequence). This receptor was identified in a young man with COVID-19, enrolled during active disease. The chain couples TRBV19 to TRBJ2-1, with 8 bases lining up with TRBD2. Sequencing was carried out using peripheral blood. The CDR3 region has the DNA TGTGCCAGTAGTATAAGCGGGAGCTCCTACAATGAGCAGTTCTTC. This gives the protein CASSISGSSYNEQFF.